This paragraph covers one TCR beta chain sequence. Antigen unknown. Full-length variable regions came from constant-region reverse primers plus semi-nested Nested Universal Primer A PCR. Each CDR3 protein is one row after TCRdb ran MiXCR on the 5' RACE reads. The sample has under 65,000 distinct CDR3 sequences; 25% to 35% are singletons. Overall study results and limits: Greatest tumor Treg TCR overlap was with tumor naive CD4+ cells. In terms of TCR gene usage, tumor memory CD4+ T cells clustered together with blood and lymph node memory CD4+ cells, as well as with lymph node naive CD4+ cells.

CDR1 and CDR2 (germline): SGHRS, YFSETQ. The V gene lost 0 bases and the J gene lost 4 bases, with 16 bases spanning the gap. CDR3 size: 16 residues. Memory CD4+ cells were defined as CD4+CD45RO+CD25-. Sequencing was done on a sample of tumor-infiltrating memory CD4+ T cells sorted from the breast tumor. Documented subset: memory CD4+ T cells, CD4+CD45RO+CD25-. This sequence joins TRBV5-1 and TRBJ2-5; possibly TRBD1 or TRBD2 for D (5 bases each). This TCR came from a female donor with breast cancer. The CDR3 DNA reads TGCGCCAGCAGCTTGGGGGGGATCTCCGAGGGAGAGACCCAGTACTTC. Its protein product is CASSLGGISEGETQYF.